Included here is one T cell receptor (beta chain) sequence, with context. This sample stems from a study of blood T cell repertoires in COVID-19. The assay was immunoSEQ multiplex PCR, and TCRdb's table has in-frame clones only and misses some. The table has fewer than 130,000 clones, about four fifths seen once. Unmatched junction bases numbered 9, after V lost 0 bases and J lost 3 bases. This CDR3 is built from 18 residues. The chain links TRBV23-1 to TRBJ2-3; 10 bases agree with TRBD1. TRBV23-1 is identified as an open reading frame with a role that is uncertain. The receptor comes from a woman in her sixties with acute or convalescent COVID-19. The sequencing sample was made of peripheral blood. CDR3 nucleotide sequence: TGCGCCAGCAGTCAATCGGGGACAGGGGCGAAAGGGACAGATACGCAGTATTTT. Translated: CASSQSGTGAKGTDTQYF.